These 20 T cell receptor beta chains were all obtained from the same sample, sequenced in a study of blood T cell repertoires in COVID-19 (dated by TCRdb to the early 2020s). Preparation of the library involved the immunoSEQ multiplex PCR assay. This is the immuneACCESS table as TCRdb keeps it, with only in-frame sequences that have V and J called. A part of the clones is gone; compared with another copy, unresolved V genes explain less than half, and the rest is unexplained. The sample has over 75,000 clones on record, 85% to 90% of them singletons. The leading ten clones occupy roughly 2.1% of the sample. Sample: peripheral blood. The receptors stem from a man in his fifties with COVID-19, enrolled during active disease.

The chain links TRBV30 to TRBJ1-2; tentatively, D is TRBD1 (6 bases). The germline V and J ends were trimmed by 4 bases and 8 bases, with 17 bases remaining between them. The germline V gene encodes CDR1 GTSNPN and CDR2 SVGIG (reference sequence). This CDR3 spans 13 amino acids. CDR3 bases: TGTGCCTGGACCCGGGGGGCCCTGAGGGGCTACACCTTC. Amino acids: CAWTRGALRGYTF.

The V call is TRBV15, the J call TRBJ1-4; D ambiguous. Germline values: CDR1 LNHNV, CDR2 YYDKDF (reference sequence). The CDR3 covers 15 residues. Trimming took 0 bases from V and 7 from J, leaving 12 bases between them. The DNA of the CDR3 is TGTGCCACCAGCAGAGATTCCAGGACTGGTGAAAAACTGTTTTTT. Its protein is CATSRDSRTGEKLFF. Filled out from reference TRBV15 and TRBJ1-4, the complete variable domain reads DAMVIQNPRYQVTQFGKPVTLSCSQTLNHNVMYWYQQKSSQAPKLLFHYYDKDFNNEADTPDNFQSRRPNTSFCFLDIRSPGLGDTAMYLCATSRDSRTGEKLFFGSGTQLSVL.

This clone was counted a few times. This rearrangement joins TRBV30 to TRBJ1-6, with no clear D. The CDR3 runs 17 residues. The germline V gene encodes CDR1 GTSNPN and CDR2 SVGIG (reference sequence). V lost 6 bases and J lost 0, with 18 bases in between. The CDR3 here is CACAEGRTSSYNSPLHF. Written as DNA, the CDR3 is TGTGCCTGCGCTGAGGGTCGAACGAGCTCCTATAATTCACCCCTCCACTTT.

The chain carries TRBV3-1 (or the pseudogene TRBV3-2) and TRBJ1-6; D uncertain. Germline V CDR1 and CDR2: LGHDT, YNNKEL (reference sequence). This CDR3 has 14 residues. The ends were cut back, 1 base at V and 16 bases at J, with 17 bases in the middle. The CDR3 reads CASSQGTLGGRLHF. The CDR3, as DNA: TGTGCCAGCAGCCAAGGGACTCTGGGAGGTCGGCTCCACTTT.

The count of this clone is one. The rearrangement uses TRBV4-3 and TRBJ2-2; 9 bases map to TRBD2. After removal of 2 bases from V and 1 base from J, the junction contained 5 bases not matched to a gene. The CDR3 has 17 amino acids. Germline V gives CDR1 LGHNA, CDR2 YSLEER. The CDR3 is CASSQSGGPRNTGELFF. The CDR3 DNA is TGCGCCAGCAGCCAAAGCGGGGGGCCAAGGAACACCGGGGAGCTGTTTTTT.

The V gene is TRBV6-1, the J gene TRBJ1-5; D may be TRBD1 (5 bases). V gave up 3 bases and J gave up 7 bases, with 16 bases separating them. Germline V gene data show CDR1 as MNHNS and CDR2 as SASEGT. The CDR3 has 15 residues. The CDR3 coding sequence is TGTGCCAGCAGTGAGCGGGGCCGGTCACGGCAGCCCCAGCATTTT. This sequence encodes CASSERGRSRQPQHF.

The rearrangement links TRBV5-1 to TRBJ1-5, with a possible D match to TRBD1 (5 bases). Trimming took 4 bases from V and 0 from J, leaving 11 bases between them. Per the germline V gene, CDR1 is SGHRS and CDR2 is YFSETQ. This CDR3 has 15 amino acids. CDR3 sequence reads: CASSPWGGSNQPQHF. The CDR3, as DNA: TGCGCCAGCAGCCCTTGGGGGGGTAGCAATCAGCCCCAGCATTTT. Full variable domain (remainder filled in from reference TRBV5-1 and TRBJ1-5): KAGVTQTPRYLIKTRGQQVTLSCSPISGHRSVSWYQQTPGQGLQFLFEYFSETQRNKGNFPGRFSGRQFSNSRSEMNVSTLELGDSALYLCASSPWGGSNQPQHFGDGTRLSIL.

V usage is TRBV5-4 and J usage is TRBJ2-1; TRBD2 matches 7 bases. V lost 5 bases to trimming and J lost 3 bases; unmatched junction nucleotides: 8. In germline, CDR1 is SGHNT, CDR2 YYREEE (reference sequence). The CDR3 runs 15 residues. CDR3 coding DNA: TGTGCCAGCAGTTTGTCTAGCGGAAACTACAATGAGCAGTTCTTC. This sequence encodes CASSLSSGNYNEQFF.

The V call is TRBV11-2, the J call TRBJ1-4; D might be TRBD1 (5 bases). The CDR3 is made up of 15 amino acids. From germline, CDR1 is SGHAT and CDR2 FQNNGV. Deletions cut 0 bases from V and 0 bases from J, with 5 bases between. The CDR3 region has the DNA TGTGCCAGCAGCTTAGACAGGGCAACTAATGAAAAACTGTTTTTT. Protein: CASSLDRATNEKLFF.

This sequence joins TRBV7-8 and TRBJ1-1, with a possible D match to TRBD1 (5 bases). Germline CDR1 is SGHVS and CDR2 is FQNEAQ. The CDR3 sequence is 16 residues long. V was pared by 5 bases and J by 3 bases, with 19 bases between. The CDR3 sequence is CASSPSGRVGDTEAFF. In DNA, the CDR3 is TGTGCCAGCAGCCCCTCCGGGAGGGTGGGGGACACTGAAGCTTTCTTT.

The chain is built from TRBV19 and TRBJ2-2, with TRBD2 matching over 7 bases. Germline V lookup: CDR1 LNHDA, CDR2 SQIVND (reference sequence). The CDR3 is 15 amino acids. V shed 4 bases, J shed 0 bases, and the junction held 2 bases outside the gene matches. The CDR3 DNA follows: TGTGCCAGTAGTAGACTAGCAGCGAACACCGGGGAGCTGTTTTTT. The encoded protein is CASSRLAANTGELFF.

This chain links TRBV18 with TRBJ1-2; weak D call: TRBD1 (6 bases). Germline V CDR1 and CDR2: KGHSH, LQKENI. The CDR3 is made up of 14 amino acids. V was pared by 3 bases and J by 0 bases, with 8 bases between. The CDR3 DNA reads as TGTGCCAGCTCACCCGACAGGTCTAACTATGGCTACACCTTC. It translates to CASSPDRSNYGYTF.

This chain uses TRBV14 with TRBJ2-2; TRBD2 might be the D (5 bases). The CDR3 has 17 residues. From germline, CDR1 is SGHDN and CDR2 FVKESK. Trimming cost V 1 base and J 3 bases, with 15 bases left between them. CDR3 sequence (DNA): TGTGCCAGCAGCCAAGTCGGCGGGCCACTCTACACCGGGGAGCTGTTTTTT. It is translated as CASSQVGGPLYTGELFF.

The DNA of the CDR3 is TGTGCCAGCAGCTTAAAGGAGGATTTCGAGCAGTACTTC. Its protein product is CASSLKEDFEQYF. The chain couples TRBV7-2 to TRBJ2-7, with TRBD2 as a possible D gene (5 bases). Looked up from germline, CDR1 is SGHTA and CDR2 is FQGNSA. The CDR3 totals 13 residues. V was trimmed by 2 bases and J by 6 bases, leaving 11 bases between them.

The V and J genes are TRBV18 and TRBJ2-2, with D perhaps matching TRBD2 (6 bases). CDR3 size: 15 residues. Germline V gene sequence: CDR1 KGHSH, CDR2 LQKENI. V dropped 7 bases and J dropped 3 bases, with 15 bases sitting between them. CDR3 residues: CASWTTAADTGELFF. In DNA form, the CDR3 reads TGTGCCAGCTGGACTACCGCGGCGGACACCGGGGAGCTGTTTTTT.

V usage is TRBV7-2 and J usage is TRBJ2-7; TRBD2 is a possible D gene (6 bases). This CDR3 has 15 amino acids. V shed 4 bases and J shed 2 bases, with 15 bases lying between them. The germline V gene has CDR1 SGHTA and CDR2 FQGNSA. CDR3 region: CASSWRSGRTYEQYF. DNA of the CDR3: TGTGCCAGCAGCTGGAGGAGCGGGCGGACCTACGAGCAGTACTTC. Drawing the rest from reference TRBV7-2 and TRBJ2-7, the complete variable domain is GAGVSQSPSNKVTEKGKDVELRCDPISGHTALYWYRQSLGQGLEFLIYFQGNSAPDKSGLPSDRFSAERTGGSVSTLTIQRTQQEDSAVYLCASSWRSGRTYEQYFGPGTRLTVT.

The V gene is TRBV2, the J gene TRBJ1-2; 9 bases are shared with TRBD1. V gave up 3 bases and J gave up 7 bases; unmatched junction bases: 3. Looked up from germline, CDR1 is SNHLY and CDR2 is FYNNEI. The CDR3 has 13 residues. This chain's CDR3 is CASSDTGGFGYTF. For the CDR3, the DNA is TGTGCCAGCAGTGACACAGGGGGCTTTGGCTACACCTTC.

The CDR3 DNA follows: TGCAGCGCTGGGCCCCGAACAGGGGGCGGTGAAAAACTGTTTTTT. It specifies CSAGPRTGGGEKLFF. The V and J genes are TRBV29-1 and TRBJ1-4, with 9 bases aligning to TRBD1. Germline V lookup: CDR1 SQVTM, CDR2 ANQGSEA. V shed 7 bases, J shed 7 bases, and the junction held 13 bases outside the gene matches. CDR3 size: 15 residues. Complete variable domain (other parts from reference TRBV29-1 and TRBJ1-4): SAVISQKPSRDICQRGTSLTIQCQVDSQVTMMFWYRQQPGQSLTLIATANQGSEATYESGFVIDKFPISRPNLTFSTLTVSNMSPEDSSIYLCSAGPRTGGGEKLFFGSGTQLSVL.

V gene TRBV13 combines with J gene TRBJ1-2; 8 bases fit TRBD1. The CDR3 consists of 13 residues. CDR1 is PRHDT, CDR2 FYEKMQ, per germline (reference sequence). J lost 4 bases, V lost 5 bases, and 3 bases had no gene match. The CDR3 here is CASSLDRGYGYTF. CDR3 nucleotides: TGTGCCAGCAGCCTAGACAGGGGCTATGGCTACACCTTC. Complete variable domain (other parts from reference TRBV13 and TRBJ1-2): AAGVIQSPRHLIKEKRETATLKCYPIPRHDTVYWYQQGPGQDPQFLISFYEKMQSDKGSIPDRFSAQQFSDYHSELNMSSLELGDSALYFCASSLDRGYGYTFGSGTRLTVV.

The chain carries TRBV12-3 or TRBV12-4 and TRBJ1-3; unclear D gene. The CDR3 loop spans 13 amino acids. V lost 4 bases, J lost 0 bases, and 4 bases lay in between. For the CDR3, the DNA is TGTGCCAGCAGTTCGAGCTCTGGAAACACCATATATTTT. Residues: CASSSSSGNTIYF.